The rows below give T cell receptor beta chains drawn from one sample of a study of OX40 agonist ivuxolimab in advanced cancers. This table comes from immunoSEQ multiplex PCR, and its TCRdb copy is limited to in-frame clones, with some not included. The sample has tens of thousands of clones; about 93% are singletons. The starting material was CD4+ or CD8+ T cells sorted from blood, obtained in a trial of the OX40 agonist ivuxolimab. These receptors originate from an adult with an advanced solid tumor such as melanoma, head and neck, liver or kidney cancer. Each CDR3 is given with its conserved first and last residue. The order of the fields is V gene, D gene, clone size, J gene, CDR3 DNA, CDR3 protein. A D gene is named only where the DNA matches it firmly. Not all rows give a size; the values are once, few, many and, for expanded clones, a class.

V gene: TRBV9
D gene: NA
clone size: NA
J gene: TRBJ2-3
CDR3 DNA: TGTGCCAGCAGCGTAAGCGGTAGCACAGATACGCAGTATTTT
CDR3 protein: CASSVSGSTDTQYF

V gene: TRBV5-1
D gene: NA
clone size: NA
J gene: TRBJ1-4
CDR3 DNA: TGCGCCAGCAGAGGGGACTCTAATGAAAAACTGTTTTTT
CDR3 protein: CASRGDSNEKLFF

V gene: TRBV28
D gene: TRBD2
clone size: NA
J gene: TRBJ2-3
CDR3 DNA: TGTGCCAGCAGTTTGAGCGGGGGGAGGACAGATACGCAGTATTTT
CDR3 protein: CASSLSGGRTDTQYF

V gene: TRBV27
D gene: NA
clone size: NA
J gene: TRBJ2-7
CDR3 DNA: TGTGCCAGCAGTCGGACGGACGGCCTCTCCTACGAGCAGTACTTC
CDR3 protein: CASSRTDGLSYEQYF

V gene: TRBV5-6
D gene: NA
clone size: NA
J gene: TRBJ2-5
CDR3 DNA: TGTGCCAGCAGCTCTGCTTCAGAACTCCAAGAGACCCAGTACTTC
CDR3 protein: CASSSASELQETQYF

V gene: TRBV5-1
D gene: NA
clone size: NA
J gene: TRBJ1-4
CDR3 DNA: TGCGCCAGCAGCTTGGAAGGGGGGAGGGGTGAAAAACTGTTTTTT
CDR3 protein: CASSLEGGRGEKLFF

V gene: TRBV18
D gene: TRBD1
clone size: NA
J gene: TRBJ2-1
CDR3 DNA: TGTGCCAGCTCTAACCGCGACAGGGGGCTCGAAAATGAGCAGTTCTTC
CDR3 protein: CASSNRDRGLENEQFF

V gene: TRBV9
D gene: NA
clone size: NA
J gene: TRBJ2-1
CDR3 DNA: TGTGCCAGCAGCGTAGCGGGAGACTGGAATGAGCAGTTCTTC
CDR3 protein: CASSVAGDWNEQFF

V gene: TRBV4-3
D gene: TRBD1
clone size: NA
J gene: TRBJ2-7
CDR3 DNA: TGCGCCAGCAGCCAAGTGGGGGACAGCACCTACGAGCAGTACTTC
CDR3 protein: CASSQVGDSTYEQYF

V gene: TRBV4-1
D gene: NA
clone size: NA
J gene: TRBJ1-5
CDR3 DNA: TGCGCCAGCAGCCCCCCGGGGAATCAGCCCCAGCATTTT
CDR3 protein: CASSPPGNQPQHF

V gene: TRBV15
D gene: NA
clone size: NA
J gene: TRBJ1-3
CDR3 DNA: TGTGCCACCAGCAGAGATCGGGCGGGGGGACACGGAAACACCATATATTTT
CDR3 protein: CATSRDRAGGHGNTIYF

V gene: TRBV6-1
D gene: NA
clone size: NA
J gene: TRBJ1-2
CDR3 DNA: TGTGCCAGCAGTCAGGGTAACTATGGCTACACCTTC
CDR3 protein: CASSQGNYGYTF

V gene: TRBV10-2
D gene: NA
clone size: NA
J gene: TRBJ1-1
CDR3 DNA: TGCGCCAGCAGCCCCGCCAGGGAGGGCACTGAAGCTTTCTTT
CDR3 protein: CASSPAREGTEAFF

V gene: TRBV19
D gene: NA
clone size: NA
J gene: TRBJ1-1
CDR3 DNA: TGTGCCAGCACAGGGTCCATGAACACTGAAGCTTTCTTT
CDR3 protein: CASTGSMNTEAFF

V gene: TRBV28
D gene: NA
clone size: NA
J gene: TRBJ2-2
CDR3 DNA: TGTGCCAGCAGGCCTCTAGCGCCCGCGAACACCGGGGAGCTGTTTTTT
CDR3 protein: CASRPLAPANTGELFF

V gene: TRBV13
D gene: NA
clone size: NA
J gene: TRBJ2-7
CDR3 DNA: TGTGCCAGCAGCTTAGGAAAGGGTTTCTACGAGCAGTACTTC
CDR3 protein: CASSLGKGFYEQYF

V gene: TRBV5-4
D gene: NA
clone size: NA
J gene: TRBJ2-7
CDR3 DNA: TGTGCCAGCAGCTTGTGGGGGAGAAGCGAGCAGTACTTC
CDR3 protein: CASSLWGRSEQYF

V gene: TRBV4-3
D gene: TRBD1
clone size: NA
J gene: TRBJ1-2
CDR3 DNA: TGCGCCAGCAGCCGAGCCCACCAAGGGGGCCGAGGCTACACCTTC
CDR3 protein: CASSRAHQGGRGYTF

V gene: TRBV4-1
D gene: TRBD1
clone size: once
J gene: TRBJ1-2
CDR3 DNA: TGCGCCAGCAGCCCCTTGGACAGGGATTATGGCTACACCTTC
CDR3 protein: CASSPLDRDYGYTF

V gene: TRBV2
D gene: NA
clone size: NA
J gene: TRBJ1-4
CDR3 DNA: TGTGCCAGCAACGGCAGGACCACAACTAATGAAAAACTGTTTTTT
CDR3 protein: CASNGRTTTNEKLFF

V gene: TRBV19
D gene: NA
clone size: NA
J gene: TRBJ1-1
CDR3 DNA: TGTGCCATTATGGGATTGAACACTGAAGCTTTCTTT
CDR3 protein: CAIMGLNTEAFF

V gene: TRBV19
D gene: TRBD1
clone size: NA
J gene: TRBJ2-7
CDR3 DNA: TGTGCCAGTAGTGCCTCGACAGGGTCGACCTACGAGCAGTACTTC
CDR3 protein: CASSASTGSTYEQYF

V gene: TRBV9
D gene: TRBD2
clone size: NA
J gene: TRBJ2-7
CDR3 DNA: TGTGCCAGCAGCTCTAGCGGGAGCGGCGCGTACGAGCAGTACTTC
CDR3 protein: CASSSSGSGAYEQYF

V gene: TRBV5-1
D gene: NA
clone size: NA
J gene: TRBJ2-7
CDR3 DNA: TGCGCCAGCAGCTTGGGCCAGGGCGCCCTTAGGTACGAGCAGTACTTC
CDR3 protein: CASSLGQGALRYEQYF

V gene: TRBV21-1
D gene: NA
clone size: NA
J gene: TRBJ2-7
CDR3 DNA: TGTGCCAGCAGCATCCGAACAGGGACAACCTACGAGCAGTACTTC
CDR3 protein: CASSIRTGTTYEQYF

V gene: TRBV2
D gene: NA
clone size: NA
J gene: TRBJ2-3
CDR3 DNA: TGTGCCAGCAGTGAAGAGGGGCCGGGCACAGATACGCAGTATTTT
CDR3 protein: CASSEEGPGTDTQYF

V gene: TRBV11-2
D gene: TRBD2
clone size: NA
J gene: TRBJ2-3
CDR3 DNA: TGTGCCAGCAGCTTATCCCTAGCGGCTAGCACAGATACGCAGTATTTT
CDR3 protein: CASSLSLAASTDTQYF

V gene: TRBV11-1
D gene: NA
clone size: NA
J gene: TRBJ2-2
CDR3 DNA: TGTGCCAGCAGCTTAGAGGCGGGCAGCGGGGAGCTGTTTTTT
CDR3 protein: CASSLEAGSGELFF

V gene: TRBV29-1
D gene: NA
clone size: NA
J gene: TRBJ2-6
CDR3 DNA: TGCAGCGTTGAGGGGACCTCTGGGGCCAACGTCCTGACTTTC
CDR3 protein: CSVEGTSGANVLTF

V gene: TRBV29-1
D gene: NA
clone size: NA
J gene: TRBJ1-1
CDR3 DNA: TGCAGCGCCACGAGGTTCCTGGCCCTTCGCACGAACACTGAAGCTTTCTTT
CDR3 protein: CSATRFLALRTNTEAFF

V gene: TRBV7-3
D gene: NA
clone size: NA
J gene: TRBJ2-3
CDR3 DNA: TGTGCCAGCAGCTACGGGTCCTACTCGACAACTGCGAGCACAGATACGCAGTATTTT
CDR3 protein: CASSYGSYSTTASTDTQYF

V gene: TRBV7-6
D gene: TRBD1
clone size: NA
J gene: TRBJ1-2
CDR3 DNA: TGTGCCAGCAGAGTAGACAGGGGGCGAAGCTATGGCTACACCTTC
CDR3 protein: CASRVDRGRSYGYTF

V gene: TRBV19
D gene: NA
clone size: NA
J gene: TRBJ1-2
CDR3 DNA: TGTGCCAGTAGTAACCGACAGGCCGGCTACACCTTC
CDR3 protein: CASSNRQAGYTF

V gene: TRBV7-2
D gene: TRBD2
clone size: NA
J gene: TRBJ2-3
CDR3 DNA: TGTGCCAGCAGCTTAGAACTCGGGGGAGGGGTAGATACGCAGTATTTT
CDR3 protein: CASSLELGGGVDTQYF

V gene: TRBV11-3
D gene: TRBD2
clone size: NA
J gene: TRBJ2-1
CDR3 DNA: TGTGCCAGCAGCCTCTTAGCGGGAGCCCCCTACAATGAGCAGTTCTTC
CDR3 protein: CASSLLAGAPYNEQFF

V gene: TRBV4-1
D gene: NA
clone size: once
J gene: TRBJ2-5
CDR3 DNA: TGCGCCAGCAGCCAACGTCCAGGGGAAGAGACCCAGTACTTC
CDR3 protein: CASSQRPGEETQYF

V gene: TRBV10-2
D gene: NA
clone size: NA
J gene: TRBJ1-3
CDR3 DNA: TGCGCCAGCAGTGAGGAAGGGTACACCTACTCTGGAAACACCATATATTTT
CDR3 protein: CASSEEGYTYSGNTIYF

V gene: TRBV5-6
D gene: TRBD1
clone size: NA
J gene: TRBJ2-7
CDR3 DNA: TGTGCCAGCAGCTACTCCGGGACAGCCCGCTACGAGCAGTACTTC
CDR3 protein: CASSYSGTARYEQYF

V gene: TRBV19
D gene: NA
clone size: NA
J gene: TRBJ2-1
CDR3 DNA: TGTGCCAGTAGTATAGCAAGTTACAATGAGCAGTTCTTC
CDR3 protein: CASSIASYNEQFF

V gene: TRBV27
D gene: NA
clone size: NA
J gene: TRBJ2-7
CDR3 DNA: TGTGCCAGCATCTCGGCGAGCAGAGGGGCTCAGCAGTACTTC
CDR3 protein: CASISASRGAQQYF

V gene: TRBV19
D gene: NA
clone size: few
J gene: TRBJ1-2
CDR3 DNA: TGTGCCAGCGGGGCAGGGATTAACTATGGCTACACCTTC
CDR3 protein: CASGAGINYGYTF

V gene: TRBV6-5
D gene: TRBD1
clone size: NA
J gene: TRBJ1-6
CDR3 DNA: TGTGCCAGCAGTTACTCGACAGGGGGCCGTTCACCCCTCCACTTT
CDR3 protein: CASSYSTGGRSPLHF

V gene: TRBV10-3
D gene: NA
clone size: NA
J gene: TRBJ2-1
CDR3 DNA: TGTGCCATCAAGGGTATTGATCACAATGAGCAGTTCTTC
CDR3 protein: CAIKGIDHNEQFF